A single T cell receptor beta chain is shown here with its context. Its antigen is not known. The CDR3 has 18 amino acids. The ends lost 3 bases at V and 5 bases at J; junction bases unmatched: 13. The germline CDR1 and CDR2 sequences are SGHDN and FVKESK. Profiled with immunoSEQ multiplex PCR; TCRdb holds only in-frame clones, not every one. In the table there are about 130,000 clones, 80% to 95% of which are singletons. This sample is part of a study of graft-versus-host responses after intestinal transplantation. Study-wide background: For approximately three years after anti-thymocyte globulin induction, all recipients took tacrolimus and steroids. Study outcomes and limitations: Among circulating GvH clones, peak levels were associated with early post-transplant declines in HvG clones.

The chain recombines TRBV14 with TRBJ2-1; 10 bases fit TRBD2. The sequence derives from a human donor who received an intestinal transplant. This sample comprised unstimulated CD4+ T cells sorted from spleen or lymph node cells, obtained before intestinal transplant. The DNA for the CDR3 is TGTGCCAGCAGCCAGCTTACCGCCGGGACTAGCGTCAACAATGAGCAGTTCTTC. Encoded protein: CASSQLTAGTSVNNEQFF.